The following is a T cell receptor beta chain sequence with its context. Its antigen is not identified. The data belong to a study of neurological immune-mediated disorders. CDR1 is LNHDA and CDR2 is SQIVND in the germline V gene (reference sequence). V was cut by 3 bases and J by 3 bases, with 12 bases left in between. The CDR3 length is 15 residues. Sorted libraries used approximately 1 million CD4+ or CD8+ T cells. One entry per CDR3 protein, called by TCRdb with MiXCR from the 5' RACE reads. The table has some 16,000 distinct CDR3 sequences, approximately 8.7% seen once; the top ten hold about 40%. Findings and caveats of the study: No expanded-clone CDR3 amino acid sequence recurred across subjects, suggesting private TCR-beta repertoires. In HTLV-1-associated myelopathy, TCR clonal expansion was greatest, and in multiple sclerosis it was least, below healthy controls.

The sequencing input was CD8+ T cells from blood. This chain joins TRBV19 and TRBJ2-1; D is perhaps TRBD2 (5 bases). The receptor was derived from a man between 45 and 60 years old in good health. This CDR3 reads CASSMMAGVYNEQFF. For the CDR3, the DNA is TGTGCCAGTAGTATGATGGCGGGTGTCTACAATGAGCAGTTCTTC.